This T cell receptor (beta chain) is from a study of blood T cell repertoires in COVID-19. Across the study: Samples came from the United States, Italy and Spain, spanning acute and convalescent COVID-19. The analysed material was cDNA or gDNA that came from T cells, B-cell-depleted T cells, or PBMCs.

The assay was immunoSEQ multiplex PCR, and TCRdb's table has in-frame clones only and misses some. The sample has about 50,000 clones, around 79% seen once. The sample holds a few counts of this clone. CDR1 SEHNR and CDR2 FQNEAQ come from the germline V gene (reference sequence). Trimming cost V 5 bases and J 7 bases; bases outside gene matches: 8. CDR3 size: 14 residues. The sequenced sample was peripheral blood. J is TRBJ1-2 and V is TRBV7-9; 9 bases are shared with TRBD1. This sequence originates from a man aged 70 or older with acute or convalescent COVID-19. In nucleotides, the CDR3 is TGTGCCAGCAGCCCCTTACAGGGGGCGATTGGCTACACCTTC. Its translation: CASSPLQGAIGYTF.